The clone carrying this T cell receptor beta chain was observed a few times. This sample was taken from a study of blood T cells in healthy people across ages. The use of a sample-barcoded 5' primer and a J-beta primer mix characterized a second PCR of about 7 to 12 cycles. TCRdb called the 5' RACE reads again in MiXCR, with one record for every CDR3 protein. Seen here are approximately 580,000 distinct CDR3 sequences, less than 25% observed once, and the top ten hold roughly 9%. A further study also used this sample, focusing on T cells of mothers and their children.

The receptor was derived from a boy aged 10-17 years in good health. Sequencing was done on a sample of blood.

CDR3 bases: TGTGCCAGCAACCTAGACAGAACCCAAGAGACCCAGTACTTC. Its translation: CASNLDRTQETQYF. The chain links TRBV6-2 or TRBV6-3 to TRBJ2-5, with D possibly TRBD1 on 5 matching bases. CDR3 length equals 14 residues. CDR1 and CDR2 (germline): MNHEY, SVGEGT. Between the trimmed V and J ends, which lost 7 bases and 1 base, there was a span of 13 bases.